This section outlines one T cell receptor beta chain sequence together with its context. The target antigen is unknown. The assay was immunoSEQ multiplex PCR, and TCRdb's table has in-frame clones only and misses some. The sample holds under 150,000 clones; around nine tenths are singletons and the top ten take about 7%. Germline V gene lookup returns CDR1 SGHRS and CDR2 YFSETQ. V gave up 5 bases and J gave up 8 bases, with 19 bases separating them. This CDR3 contains 14 residues. These data belong to a study of T cell responses to AZD1222 COVID-19 vaccine. Study as a whole: The study pooled second doses at about 4 or about 12 weeks.

Study-wide results and caveats: Seropositive status at baseline applied to only six AZD1222 recipients. Without day 14 samples, only post-peak T cell repertoires were studied.

The V gene is TRBV5-1, the J gene TRBJ1-2; a possible D gene is TRBD1 (5 bases). The sample here was peripheral blood, taken on day 0 of AZD1222 vaccination. The sequence came from an adult in good health. CDR3 protein: CASSGTGGPRGYTF. The DNA of the CDR3 is TGCGCCAGCAGTGGAACCGGGGGACCAAGGGGCTACACCTTC.